This paragraph covers one TCR beta chain sequence. The sample belongs to a study of blood T cell repertoires in COVID-19. Across the study: T cells, B-cell-depleted T cells, or PBMCs supplied cDNA or gDNA.

Sequenced by immunoSEQ multiplex PCR; TCRdb stores in-frame clones only, minus some. The sample lists about 260,000 clones; about 86% were seen once. The CDR3 consists of 17 residues. J was trimmed by 6 bases and V by 6 bases; bases with no gene match: 15. Germline V CDR1 and CDR2: MNHEY, SVGEGT. This rearrangement joins TRBV6-2 or TRBV6-3 to TRBJ1-5; TRBD1 agrees at 9 bases. The specimen sequenced was peripheral blood. This clonotype originated in a man aged 25 to 40 with active or convalescent COVID-19. The CDR3 here is CASSPTGRTGVGQPQHF. The CDR3 nucleotides are TGTGCCAGCAGCCCTACCGGGAGGACAGGGGTTGGTCAGCCCCAGCATTTT.